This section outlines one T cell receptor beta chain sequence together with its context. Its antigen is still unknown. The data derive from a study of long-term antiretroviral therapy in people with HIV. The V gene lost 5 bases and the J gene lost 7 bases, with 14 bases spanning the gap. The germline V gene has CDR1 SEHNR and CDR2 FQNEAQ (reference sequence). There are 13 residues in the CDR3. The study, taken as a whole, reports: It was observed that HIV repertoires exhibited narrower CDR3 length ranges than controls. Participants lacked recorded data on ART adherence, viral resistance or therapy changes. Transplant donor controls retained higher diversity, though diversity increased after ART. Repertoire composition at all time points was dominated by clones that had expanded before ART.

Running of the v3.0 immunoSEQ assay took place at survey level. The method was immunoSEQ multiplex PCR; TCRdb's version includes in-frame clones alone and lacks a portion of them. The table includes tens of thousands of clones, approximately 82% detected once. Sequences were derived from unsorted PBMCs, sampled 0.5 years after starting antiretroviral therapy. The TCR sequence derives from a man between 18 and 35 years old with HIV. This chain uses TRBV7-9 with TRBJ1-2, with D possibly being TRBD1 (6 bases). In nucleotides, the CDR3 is TGTGCCAGCAGCAGACTCGAAGGGGGTGGCTACACCTTC. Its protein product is CASSRLEGGGYTF.